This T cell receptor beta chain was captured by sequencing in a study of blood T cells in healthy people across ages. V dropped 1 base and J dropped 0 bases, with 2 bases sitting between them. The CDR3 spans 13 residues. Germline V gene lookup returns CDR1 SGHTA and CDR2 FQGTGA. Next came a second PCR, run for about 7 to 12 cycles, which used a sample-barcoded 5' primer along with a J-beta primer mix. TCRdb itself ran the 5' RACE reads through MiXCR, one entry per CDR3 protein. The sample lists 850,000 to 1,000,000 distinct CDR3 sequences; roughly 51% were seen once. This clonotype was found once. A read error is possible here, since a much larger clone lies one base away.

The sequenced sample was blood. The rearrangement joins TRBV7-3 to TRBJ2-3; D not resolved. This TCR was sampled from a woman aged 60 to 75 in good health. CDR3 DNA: TGTGCCAGCAGCTTAATGAGCACAGATACGCAGTATTTT. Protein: CASSLMSTDTQYF.